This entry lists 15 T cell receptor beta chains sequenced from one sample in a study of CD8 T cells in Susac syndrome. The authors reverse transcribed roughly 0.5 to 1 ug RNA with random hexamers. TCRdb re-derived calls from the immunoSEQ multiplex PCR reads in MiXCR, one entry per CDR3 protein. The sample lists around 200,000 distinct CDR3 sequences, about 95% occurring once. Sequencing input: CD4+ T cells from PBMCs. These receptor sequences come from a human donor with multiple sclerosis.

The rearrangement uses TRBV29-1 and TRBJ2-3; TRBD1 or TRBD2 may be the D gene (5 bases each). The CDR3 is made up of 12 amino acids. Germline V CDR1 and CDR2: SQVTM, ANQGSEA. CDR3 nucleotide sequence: TGCACCGCGAGGGGACCCGGGGATACGCAGTATTTT. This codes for CTARGPGDTQYF.

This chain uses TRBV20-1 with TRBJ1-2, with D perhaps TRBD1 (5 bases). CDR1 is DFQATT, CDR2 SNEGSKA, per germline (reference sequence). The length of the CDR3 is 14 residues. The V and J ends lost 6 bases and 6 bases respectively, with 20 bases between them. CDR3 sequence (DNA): TGCAGTGCCCAGACCGGGGGACCACGGGATGGCTACACCTTC. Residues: CSAQTGGPRDGYTF.

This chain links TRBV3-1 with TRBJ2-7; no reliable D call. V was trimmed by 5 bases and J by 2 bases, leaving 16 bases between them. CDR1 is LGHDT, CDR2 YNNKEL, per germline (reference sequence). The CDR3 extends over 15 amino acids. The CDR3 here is CASSETVNPTYEQYF. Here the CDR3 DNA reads TGTGCCAGCAGCGAAACAGTAAACCCTACCTACGAGCAGTACTTC.

The CDR3 nucleotides are TGTGCCAGTAGTTCTCCGCGGGGGGGCTCCTATGAGCAGTTCTTC. It codes for CASSSPRGGSYEQFF. The chain couples TRBV19 to TRBJ2-1, with 9 bases aligning to TRBD2. J gave up 8 bases and V 5 bases, and 10 bases lay outside the gene matches. This CDR3 is built from 15 residues. The V gene's germline CDR1 is LNHDA and CDR2 SQIVND (reference sequence).

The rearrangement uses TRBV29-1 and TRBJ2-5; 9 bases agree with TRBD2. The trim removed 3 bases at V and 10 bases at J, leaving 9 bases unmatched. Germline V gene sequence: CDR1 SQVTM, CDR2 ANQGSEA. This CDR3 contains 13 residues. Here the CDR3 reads CSVDPQAGGIQYF. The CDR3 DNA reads TGCAGCGTTGACCCGCAGGCGGGAGGGATCCAGTACTTC.

The CDR3 nucleotides read TGTGCCAGCAGTTACACCCGACAGGAAAGCCATGGCTACACCTTC. Translation: CASSYTRQESHGYTF. The chain couples TRBV6-5 to TRBJ1-2; TRBD1 might be the D (6 bases). Trimming shortened V by 2 bases and J by 6 bases, and 16 bases separated the two germline ends. The CDR3 runs 15 residues. Germline V gene sequence: CDR1 MNHEY, CDR2 SVGAGI.

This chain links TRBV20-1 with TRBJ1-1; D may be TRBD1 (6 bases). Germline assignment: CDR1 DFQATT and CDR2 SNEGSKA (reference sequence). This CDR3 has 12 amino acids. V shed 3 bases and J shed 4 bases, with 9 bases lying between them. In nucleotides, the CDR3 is TGCAGTGCTAGTAGGGGGGGCACTGAAGCTTTCTTT. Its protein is CSASRGGTEAFF.

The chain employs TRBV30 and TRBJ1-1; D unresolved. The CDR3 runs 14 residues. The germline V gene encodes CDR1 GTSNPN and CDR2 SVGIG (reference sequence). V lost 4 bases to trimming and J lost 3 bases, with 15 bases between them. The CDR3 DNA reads TGTGCCTGGACTAAGAACCTGAAGGACACTGAAGCTTTCTTT. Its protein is CAWTKNLKDTEAFF.

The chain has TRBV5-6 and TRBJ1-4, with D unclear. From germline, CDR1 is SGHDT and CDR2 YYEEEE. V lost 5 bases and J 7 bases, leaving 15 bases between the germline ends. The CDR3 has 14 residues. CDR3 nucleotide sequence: TGTGCCAGCAGTCGTCAGCGGTACGGTGAAAAACTGTTTTTT. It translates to CASSRQRYGEKLFF.

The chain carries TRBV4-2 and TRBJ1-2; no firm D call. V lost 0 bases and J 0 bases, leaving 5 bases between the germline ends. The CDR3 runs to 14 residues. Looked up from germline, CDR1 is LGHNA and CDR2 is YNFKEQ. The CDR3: CASSQDRSNYGYTF. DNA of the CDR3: TGTGCCAGCAGCCAAGACAGATCTAACTATGGCTACACCTTC.

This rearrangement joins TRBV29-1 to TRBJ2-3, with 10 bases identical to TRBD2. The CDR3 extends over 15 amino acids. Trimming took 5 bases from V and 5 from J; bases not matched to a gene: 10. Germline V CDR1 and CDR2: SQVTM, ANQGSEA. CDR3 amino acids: CSVSQLAGELDTQYF. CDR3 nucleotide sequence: TGCAGCGTTTCCCAGCTAGCGGGGGAGCTAGATACGCAGTATTTT.

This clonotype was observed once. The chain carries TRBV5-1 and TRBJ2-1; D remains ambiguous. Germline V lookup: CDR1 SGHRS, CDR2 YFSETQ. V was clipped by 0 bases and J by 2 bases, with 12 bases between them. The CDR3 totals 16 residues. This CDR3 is CASSLDSPGTYNEQFF. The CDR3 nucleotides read TGCGCCAGCAGCTTGGACAGTCCGGGCACCTACAATGAGCAGTTCTTC.

The CDR3 protein is CASSIQTTPGAEAFF. The CDR3 DNA sequence: TGTGCCAGCAGCATACAGACCACGCCAGGGGCTGAAGCTTTCTTT. The chain is built from TRBV9 and TRBJ1-1, with D possibly being TRBD1 (6 bases). The CDR3 is 15 residues long. Germline V gene data show CDR1 as SGDLS and CDR2 as YYNGEE. Trimming cost V 4 bases and J 6 bases, with 19 bases left between them.

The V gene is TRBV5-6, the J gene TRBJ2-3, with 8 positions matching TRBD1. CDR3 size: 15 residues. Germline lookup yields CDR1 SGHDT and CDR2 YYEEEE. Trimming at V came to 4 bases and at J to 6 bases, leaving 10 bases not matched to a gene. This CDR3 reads CASSNPQGAMDTQYF. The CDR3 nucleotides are TGTGCCAGCAGCAATCCTCAGGGGGCTATGGATACGCAGTATTTT.

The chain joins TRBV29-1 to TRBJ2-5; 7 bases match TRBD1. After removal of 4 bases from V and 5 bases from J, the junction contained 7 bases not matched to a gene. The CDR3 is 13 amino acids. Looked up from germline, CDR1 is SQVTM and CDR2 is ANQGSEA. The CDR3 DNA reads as TGCAGCGTTGGATCGACAGGGATCGAGACCCAGTACTTC. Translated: CSVGSTGIETQYF.